This T cell receptor beta chain is drawn from a study of identical twins. From the 5' RACE reads, TCRdb called clonotypes with MiXCR, one entry per CDR3 protein. Of fewer than 900,000 distinct CDR3 sequences in the sample, 21% were seen once. CDR1 and CDR2 (germline): MNHEY, SVGEGT. The CDR3 covers 15 residues. With 2 bases clipped from V and 4 bases from J, the junction kept 5 bases outside the gene matches. Separately, the same data were catalogued under a study of T cells expressing NK-cell markers.

This clonotype was sampled from a woman younger than 35 in good health. Sequences were obtained from PBMCs. The chain has TRBV6-2 or TRBV6-3 and TRBJ1-2; 9 positions agree with TRBD1. CDR3 nucleotide sequence: TGTGCCAGCAGTTACATCATGACAGGGGGCTATGGCTACACCTTC. Its protein is CASSYIMTGGYGYTF.